This T cell receptor beta chain originates from a study of technical replicates of blood from a handful of donors. Here immunoSEQ multiplex PCR was the method, and the copy in TCRdb shows in-frame clones only, minus some. The sample holds roughly 69,000 clones, about 97% seen once. This clone was seen a single time. V lost 6 bases and J lost 0, with 8 bases in between. The CDR3 totals 13 residues. Germline V CDR1 and CDR2: MNHEY, SVGAGI. The sample taken for sequencing was T cells isolated from PBMCs. The TCR comes from a human donor in good health. The chain is built from TRBV6-5 and TRBJ1-1; possible D gene TRBD1, 5 bases. The CDR3, as DNA: TGTGCCAGCAGAGGGGCGATGAACACTGAAGCTTTCTTT. Translated, it gives CASRGAMNTEAFF.